This T cell receptor beta chain originates from a study of control samples from healthy donors and cancer patients. Data came from immunoSEQ multiplex PCR; TCRdb stores just in-frame clones and leaves some out. The sample holds under 130,000 clones; roughly 89% are singletons and the top ten take about 18%. CDR1 and CDR2 (germline): LNHDA, SQIVND (reference sequence). After removal of 4 bases from V and 3 bases from J, the junction contained 6 bases not matched to a gene. The CDR3 runs to 16 residues. The receptor comes from a man between 60 and 75 years old with lung cancer. Sequences were obtained from PBMCs. V is TRBV19 and J is TRBJ1-5, with 10 bases matching TRBD1. CDR3 protein: CASSNRDRGDNQPQHF. The CDR3 region has the DNA TGTGCCAGTAGTAACCGGGACAGGGGAGACAATCAGCCCCAGCATTTT.